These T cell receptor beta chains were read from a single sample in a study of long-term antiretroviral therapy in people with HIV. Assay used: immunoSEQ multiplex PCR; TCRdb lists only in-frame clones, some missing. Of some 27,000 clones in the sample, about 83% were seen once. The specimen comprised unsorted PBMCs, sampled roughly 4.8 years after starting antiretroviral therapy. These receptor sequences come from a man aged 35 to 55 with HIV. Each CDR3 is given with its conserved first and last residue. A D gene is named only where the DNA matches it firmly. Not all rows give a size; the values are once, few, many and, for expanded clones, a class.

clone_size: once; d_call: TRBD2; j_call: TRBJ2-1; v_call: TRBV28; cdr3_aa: CASSLRTSGIRSYNEQFF; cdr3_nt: TGTGCCAGCAGTTTAAGGACTAGCGGGATTCGCTCCTACAATGAGCAGTTCTTC
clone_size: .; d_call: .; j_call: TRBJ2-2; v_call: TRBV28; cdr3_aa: CASSLGATRNTGELFF; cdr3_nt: TGTGCCAGCAGTTTGGGAGCGACCCGGAACACCGGGGAGCTGTTTTTT
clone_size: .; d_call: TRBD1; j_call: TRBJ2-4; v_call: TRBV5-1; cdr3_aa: CASSQPSGTGSDIQYF; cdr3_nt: TGCGCCAGCAGCCAGCCATCAGGGACAGGAAGTGACATTCAGTACTTC
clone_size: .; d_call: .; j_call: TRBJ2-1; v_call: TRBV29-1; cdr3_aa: CSVGLGSLDYNEQFF; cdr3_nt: TGCAGCGTGGGCCTCGGGAGCCTTGACTACAATGAGCAGTTCTTC
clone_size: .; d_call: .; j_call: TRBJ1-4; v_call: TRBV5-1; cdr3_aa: CASSLGATNEKLFF; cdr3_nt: TGCGCCAGCAGCTTGGGCGCAACTAATGAAAAACTGTTTTTT
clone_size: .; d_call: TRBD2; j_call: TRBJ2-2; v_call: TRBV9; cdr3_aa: CASSVGGGSSTGELFF; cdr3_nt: TGTGCCAGCAGCGTAGGAGGCGGGAGCAGTACCGGGGAGCTGTTTTTT
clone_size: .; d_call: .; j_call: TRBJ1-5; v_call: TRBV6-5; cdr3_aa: CASSYRMGGNQPQHF; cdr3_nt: TGTGCCAGCAGTTACCGCATGGGGGGCAATCAGCCCCAGCATTTT
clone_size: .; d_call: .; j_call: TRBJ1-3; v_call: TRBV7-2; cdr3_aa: CASSLVGGGQGHTIYF; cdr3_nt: TGTGCCAGCAGCTTAGTGGGCGGTGGGCAGGGTCACACCATATATTTT
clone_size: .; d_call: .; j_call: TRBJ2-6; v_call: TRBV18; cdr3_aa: CASSPQQGGGSGANVLTF; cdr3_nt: TGTGCCAGCTCCCCTCAACAGGGCGGAGGCTCTGGGGCCAACGTCCTGACTTTC
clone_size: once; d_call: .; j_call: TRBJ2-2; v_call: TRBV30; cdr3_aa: CAWRATGELFF; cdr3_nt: TGTGCCTGGAGGGCAACCGGGGAGCTGTTTTTT
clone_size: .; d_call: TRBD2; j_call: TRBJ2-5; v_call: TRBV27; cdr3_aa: CASRHGGLALQETQYF; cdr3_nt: TGTGCCAGCAGACATGGGGGACTAGCGCTTCAAGAGACCCAGTACTTC
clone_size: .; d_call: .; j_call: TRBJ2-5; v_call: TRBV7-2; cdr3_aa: CASKLVGETQYF; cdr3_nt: TGTGCCAGCAAACTAGTGGGGGAGACCCAGTACTTC
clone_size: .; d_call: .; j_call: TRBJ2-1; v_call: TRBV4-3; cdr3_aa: CASSQDLRGTSYNEQFF; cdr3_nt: TGCGCCAGCAGCCAAGATTTGCGGGGAACCTCCTACAATGAGCAGTTCTTC
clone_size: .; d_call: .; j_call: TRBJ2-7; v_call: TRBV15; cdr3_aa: CATSRWQHYEQYF; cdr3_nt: TGTGCCACCAGCAGGTGGCAACACTACGAGCAGTACTTC
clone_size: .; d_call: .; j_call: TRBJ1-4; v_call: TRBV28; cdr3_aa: CASRDGAVTNEKLFF; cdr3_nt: TGTGCCAGCAGGGACGGAGCCGTAACTAATGAAAAACTGTTTTTT
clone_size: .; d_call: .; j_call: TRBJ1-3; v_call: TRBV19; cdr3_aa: CASTPTGNTIYF; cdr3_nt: TGTGCCAGTACCCCAACTGGAAACACCATATATTTT
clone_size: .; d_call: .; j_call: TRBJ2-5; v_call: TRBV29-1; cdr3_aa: CSVRDGQETQYF; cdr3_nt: TGCAGCGTCCGGGACGGGCAAGAGACCCAGTACTTC
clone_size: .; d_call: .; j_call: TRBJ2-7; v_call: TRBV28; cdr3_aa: CASRTLAQRGYEQYF; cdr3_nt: TGTGCCAGCAGGACCCTAGCGCAGAGAGGCTACGAGCAGTACTTC
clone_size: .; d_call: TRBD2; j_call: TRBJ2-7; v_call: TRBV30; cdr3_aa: CAWSTSGTYEQYF; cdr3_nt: TGTGCCTGGAGTACCAGCGGGACCTACGAGCAGTACTTC
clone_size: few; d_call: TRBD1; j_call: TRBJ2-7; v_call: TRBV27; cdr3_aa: CASRRQGTSYEQYF; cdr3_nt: TGTGCCAGCAGACGACAGGGAACCTCCTACGAGCAGTACTTC
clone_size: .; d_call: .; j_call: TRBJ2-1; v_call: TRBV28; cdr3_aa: CASSTVSGSWNNEQFF; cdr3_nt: TGTGCCAGCAGTACCGTTAGCGGCAGTTGGAACAATGAGCAGTTCTTC
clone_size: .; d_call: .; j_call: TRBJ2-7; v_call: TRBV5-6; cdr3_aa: CASSPPRGAYEQYF; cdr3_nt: TGTGCCAGCAGCCCCCCCCGCGGGGCCTACGAGCAGTACTTC
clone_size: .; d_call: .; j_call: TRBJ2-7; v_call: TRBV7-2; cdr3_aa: CASSNRAEQYF; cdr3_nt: TGTGCCAGCAGCAACCGGGCAGAGCAGTACTTC
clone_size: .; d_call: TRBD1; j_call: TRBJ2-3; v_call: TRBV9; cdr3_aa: CASSGGQGEGTDTQYF; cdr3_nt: TGTGCCAGCAGCGGCGGACAGGGAGAAGGGACAGATACGCAGTATTTT
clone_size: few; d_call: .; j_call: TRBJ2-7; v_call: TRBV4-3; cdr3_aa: CASSQEMTAATYEQYF; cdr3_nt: TGCGCCAGCAGCCAAGAAATGACAGCAGCAACCTACGAGCAGTACTTC
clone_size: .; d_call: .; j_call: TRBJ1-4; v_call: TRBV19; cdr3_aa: CASRPREFTNEKLFF; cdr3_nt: TGTGCCAGTAGGCCCCGGGAATTCACTAATGAAAAACTGTTTTTT
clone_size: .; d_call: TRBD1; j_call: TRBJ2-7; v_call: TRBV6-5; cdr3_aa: CASSYRTGLQYF; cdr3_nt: TGTGCCAGCAGTTACCGGACAGGACTGCAGTACTTC
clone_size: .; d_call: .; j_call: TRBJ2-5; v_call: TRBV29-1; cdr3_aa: CSVDGGETQYF; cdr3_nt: TGCAGCGTGGACGGTGGGGAGACCCAGTACTTC
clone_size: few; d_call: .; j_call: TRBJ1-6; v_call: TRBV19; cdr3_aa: CASSPPEWISPLHF; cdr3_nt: TGTGCCAGTAGTCCGCCTGAGTGGATTTCACCCCTCCACTTT
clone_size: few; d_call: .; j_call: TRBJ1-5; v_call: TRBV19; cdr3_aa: CASNRAQNQPQHF; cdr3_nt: TGTGCCAGTAACCGGGCCCAGAATCAGCCCCAGCATTTT
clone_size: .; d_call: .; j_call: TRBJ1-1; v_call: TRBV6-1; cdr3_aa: CASSMTGNTEAFF; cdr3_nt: TGTGCCAGCAGTATGACGGGCAACACTGAAGCTTTCTTT
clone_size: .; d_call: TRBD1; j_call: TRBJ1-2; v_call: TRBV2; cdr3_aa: CATLTTIGTGGFYGYTF; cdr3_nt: TGTGCCACCCTTACCACCATAGGGACAGGGGGCTTCTATGGCTACACCTTC
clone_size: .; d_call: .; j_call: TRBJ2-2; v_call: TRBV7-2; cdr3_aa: CASSKDSANTGELFF; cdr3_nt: TGTGCCAGCAGTAAAGACAGTGCGAACACCGGGGAGCTGTTTTTT
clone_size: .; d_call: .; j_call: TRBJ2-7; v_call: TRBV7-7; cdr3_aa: CASSLALGHSYEQYF; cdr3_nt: TGTGCTAGCAGCCTGGCCCTCGGGCACTCCTACGAGCAGTACTTC
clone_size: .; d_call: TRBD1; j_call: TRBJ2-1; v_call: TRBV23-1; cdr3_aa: CASSQPDRDETYNEQFF; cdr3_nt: TGCGCCAGCAGTCAACCCGACAGGGACGAGACCTACAATGAGCAGTTCTTC
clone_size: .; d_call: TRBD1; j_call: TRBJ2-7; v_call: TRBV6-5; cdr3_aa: CASSYSAGTGDYEQYF; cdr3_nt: TGTGCCAGCAGTTACTCGGCCGGGACAGGGGACTACGAGCAGTACTTC
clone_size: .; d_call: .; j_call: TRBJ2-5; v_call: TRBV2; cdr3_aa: CASSDAGLLQETQYF; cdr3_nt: TGTGCCAGCAGTGATGCCGGGCTTCTACAAGAGACCCAGTACTTC
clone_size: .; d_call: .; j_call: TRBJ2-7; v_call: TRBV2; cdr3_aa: CASTRDTAYEQYF; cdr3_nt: TGTGCCAGCACGCGGGACACAGCCTACGAGCAGTACTTC
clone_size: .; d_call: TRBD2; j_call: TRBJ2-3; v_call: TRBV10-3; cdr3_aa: CAISDSGSITDTQYF; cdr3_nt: TGTGCCATCAGTGATAGCGGGTCAATCACAGATACGCAGTATTTT
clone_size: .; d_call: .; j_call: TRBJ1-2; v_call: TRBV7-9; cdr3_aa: CASSQVGASGYTF; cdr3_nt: TGTGCCAGCAGCCAAGTGGGGGCTAGTGGCTACACCTTC
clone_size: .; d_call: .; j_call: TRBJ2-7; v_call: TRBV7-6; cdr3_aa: CASSSKGSYEQYF; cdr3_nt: TGTGCCAGCAGCTCCAAGGGATCCTACGAGCAGTACTTC
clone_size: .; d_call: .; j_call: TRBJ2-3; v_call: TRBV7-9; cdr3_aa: CASSSPWTSSTDTQYF; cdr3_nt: TGTGCCAGCAGCTCGCCTTGGACTTCTTCCACAGATACGCAGTATTTT
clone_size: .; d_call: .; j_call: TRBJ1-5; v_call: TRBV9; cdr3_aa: CASSVAGAGQPQHF; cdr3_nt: TGTGCCAGCAGCGTAGCAGGTGCTGGTCAGCCCCAGCATTTT
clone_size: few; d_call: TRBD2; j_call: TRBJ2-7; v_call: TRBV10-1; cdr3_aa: CAVRGWREAREQYF; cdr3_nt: TGCGCCGTCCGGGGTTGGCGGGAGGCTCGCGAGCAGTACTTC
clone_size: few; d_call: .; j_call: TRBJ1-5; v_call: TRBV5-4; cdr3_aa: CASSLRGGNQPQHF; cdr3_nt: TGTGCCAGCAGCTTGAGGGGGGGTAATCAGCCCCAGCATTTT
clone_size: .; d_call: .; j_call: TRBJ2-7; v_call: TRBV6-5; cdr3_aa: CASSWPEQYF; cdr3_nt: TGTGCCAGCAGTTGGCCCGAGCAGTACTTC
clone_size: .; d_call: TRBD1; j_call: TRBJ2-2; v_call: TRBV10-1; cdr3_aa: CASSSTGMNTGELFF; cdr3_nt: TGCGCCAGCAGCTCGACAGGGATGAACACCGGGGAGCTGTTTTTT
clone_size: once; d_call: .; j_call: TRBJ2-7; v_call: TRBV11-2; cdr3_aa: CASSWRARGSYEQYF; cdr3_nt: TGTGCCAGCAGCTGGCGGGCCAGGGGATCCTACGAGCAGTACTTC
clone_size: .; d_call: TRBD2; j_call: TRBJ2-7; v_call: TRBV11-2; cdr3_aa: CASSSSGGDSYEQYF; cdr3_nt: TGTGCCAGCAGCAGCAGCGGGGGGGACTCCTACGAGCAGTACTTC
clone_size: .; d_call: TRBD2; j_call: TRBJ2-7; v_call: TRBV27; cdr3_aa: CASSLTSGRGSVESHF; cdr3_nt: TGTGCCAGCAGTTTGACTAGCGGGAGAGGAAGTGTTGAGTCGCACTTC
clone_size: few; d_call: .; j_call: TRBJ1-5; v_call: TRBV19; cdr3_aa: CASSLGPVSQPQHF; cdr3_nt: TGTGCCAGTAGTTTGGGACCAGTAAGTCAGCCCCAGCATTTT
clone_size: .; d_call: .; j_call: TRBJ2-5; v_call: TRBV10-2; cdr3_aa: CASSESFREETQYF; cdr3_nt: TGCGCCAGCAGTGAGTCGTTCAGGGAGGAGACCCAGTACTTC
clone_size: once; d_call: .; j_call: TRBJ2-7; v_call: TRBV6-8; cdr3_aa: CASSATDEQYF; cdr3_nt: TGTGCCAGCAGTGCCACTGACGAGCAGTACTTC
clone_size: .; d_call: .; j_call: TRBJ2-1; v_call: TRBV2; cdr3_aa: CASSLIGGSYNEQFF; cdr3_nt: TGTGCCAGCAGCCTAATTGGGGGTTCCTACAATGAGCAGTTCTTC
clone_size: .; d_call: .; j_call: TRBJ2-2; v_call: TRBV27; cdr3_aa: CASSSGLGELFF; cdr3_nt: TGTGCCAGCAGCTCGGGTCTCGGGGAGCTGTTTTTT